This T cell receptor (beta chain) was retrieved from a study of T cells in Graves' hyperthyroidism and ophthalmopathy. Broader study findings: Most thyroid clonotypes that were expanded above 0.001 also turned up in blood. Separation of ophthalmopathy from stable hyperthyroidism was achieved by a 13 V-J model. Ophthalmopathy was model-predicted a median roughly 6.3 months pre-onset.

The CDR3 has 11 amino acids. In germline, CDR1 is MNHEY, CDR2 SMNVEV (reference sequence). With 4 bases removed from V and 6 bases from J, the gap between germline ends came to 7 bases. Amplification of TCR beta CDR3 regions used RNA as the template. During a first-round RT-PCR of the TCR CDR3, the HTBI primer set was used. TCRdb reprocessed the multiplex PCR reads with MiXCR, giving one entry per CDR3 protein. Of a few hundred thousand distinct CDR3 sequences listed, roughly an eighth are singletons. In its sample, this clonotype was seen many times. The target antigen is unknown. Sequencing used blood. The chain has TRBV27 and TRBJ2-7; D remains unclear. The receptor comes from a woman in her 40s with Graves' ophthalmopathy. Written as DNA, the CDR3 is TGTGCCAGCAGTTCATACTCCGAGCAGTACTTC. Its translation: CASSSYSEQYF.